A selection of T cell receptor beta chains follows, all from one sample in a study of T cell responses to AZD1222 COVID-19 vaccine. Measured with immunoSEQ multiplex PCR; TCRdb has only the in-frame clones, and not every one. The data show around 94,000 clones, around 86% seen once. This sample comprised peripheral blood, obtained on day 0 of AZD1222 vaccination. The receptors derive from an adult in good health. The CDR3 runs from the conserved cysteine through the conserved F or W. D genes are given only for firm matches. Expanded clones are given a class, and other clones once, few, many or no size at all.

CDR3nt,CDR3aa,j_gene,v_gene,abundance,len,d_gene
TGTGCCAGCAGGCCCGGACTAGGAGGGACCGGGGAGCTGTTTTTT,CASRPGLGGTGELFF,TRBJ2-2,TRBV28,.,15,TRBD2
TGCGCCAGCAGCCAAGATTGGCGGGGAGCTACAAGTGGAAACACCATATATTTT,CASSQDWRGATSGNTIYF,TRBJ1-3,TRBV4-3,.,18,.
TGTGCCAGCAGCCAACCTACTAGCGGGGGAGCCTACGAGCAGTACTTC,CASSQPTSGGAYEQYF,TRBJ2-7,TRBV3-1/TRBV3-2,few,16,TRBD2
TGTGCCAGCAGCCAAGCTCTCCTAGCGGGGACCGGGGAGCTGTTTTTT,CASSQALLAGTGELFF,TRBJ2-2,TRBV3-1/TRBV3-2,few,16,TRBD2
TGTGCCAGCAGCTTAGGTCCGGGTAGCGCTGGAAACACCATATATTTT,CASSLGPGSAGNTIYF,TRBJ1-3,TRBV11-2,.,16,.
TGTGCCACCAGTGGCACAGGGAAGGGTGCGCAAGAGACCCAGTACTTC,CATSGTGKGAQETQYF,TRBJ2-5,TRBV24-1,.,16,.
TGTGCCAGCAGGCCACAGATCACCGGGGAGCTGTTTTTT,CASRPQITGELFF,TRBJ2-2,TRBV12-3/TRBV12-4,once,13,.
TGTGCCAGTAGTATGGGGGTTGGACAGAGCTCCTACGAGCAGTACTTC,CASSMGVGQSSYEQYF,TRBJ2-7,TRBV19,.,16,.
TGTGCCAGCAGCCTGAGGCGGGGGGGTAGGGACACTGAAGCTTTCTTT,CASSLRRGGRDTEAFF,TRBJ1-1,TRBV3-1/TRBV3-2,few,16,.
.,CASSSSGSVGSPLHF,TRBJ1-6,TRBV6-5,.,15,.
TGTGCCACCACTGCTCAGCCTTTGAACACTGAAGCTTTCTTT,CATTAQPLNTEAFF,TRBJ1-1,TRBV28,.,14,.
TGTGCCAGCAGCCAAGAGACGGGGGGCTCTGGGGCCAACGTCCTGACTTTC,CASSQETGGSGANVLTF,TRBJ2-6,TRBV4-2,.,17,TRBD2
TGTGCCAGCAGGACAGGGGGAATTGGCTATGGCTACACCTTC,CASRTGGIGYGYTF,TRBJ1-2,TRBV2,.,14,TRBD1
TGCAGCGTGGAAGGTATGGTAGCGGGGTACAATGAGCAGTTCTTC,CSVEGMVAGYNEQFF,TRBJ2-1,TRBV29-1,.,15,TRBD2
TGTGCCACCAGTGATTTAGGACTAGCGGGGGGTGAGAATGAGCAGTTCTTC,CATSDLGLAGGENEQFF,TRBJ2-1,TRBV24-1,.,17,TRBD2
TGTGCCAGCAGCTTAGTACAGGGGGCGTACAATGAGCAGTTCTTC,CASSLVQGAYNEQFF,TRBJ2-1,TRBV7-2,once,15,TRBD1
TGTGCCAGCTCACCAGAGGCCGTAGCCAAAAACATTCAGTACTTC,CASSPEAVAKNIQYF,TRBJ2-4,TRBV18,.,15,.
TGCAGCGTTTTGGGTGAAAAACTGTTTTTT,CSVLGEKLFF,TRBJ1-4,TRBV29-1,.,10,.
TGTGCCACCAGTGATTACGGGGAACGAGCTTTCTTT,CATSDYGERAFF,TRBJ1-1,TRBV24-1,.,12,.
TGTGCCACCATGGGACAGAGCTATGAAAAACTGTTTTTT,CATMGQSYEKLFF,TRBJ1-4,TRBV19,.,13,TRBD1
TGTGCCAGCAGCGTAAGGGCAACTAATGAAAAACTGTTTTTT,CASSVRATNEKLFF,TRBJ1-4,TRBV9,.,14,.
TGTGCCAGCAGTTACTATGATCATACGCAGTATTTT,CASSYYDHTQYF,TRBJ2-3,TRBV6-2/TRBV6-3,once,12,.
TGTGCCAGCAGCCCAGGGACTAGCACCGGGGAGCTGTTTTTT,CASSPGTSTGELFF,TRBJ2-2,TRBV7-3,.,14,TRBD2
TGTGCCAGCAGCTCTTTAGGGGGGGGAGTTAATTCACCCCTCCACTTT,CASSSLGGGVNSPLHF,TRBJ1-6,TRBV7-8,once,16,.
TGTGCCAGCAGCTTAGAAGTCTCCGAGGAGACCCAGTACTTC,CASSLEVSEETQYF,TRBJ2-5,TRBV11-2,.,14,.
TGTGCCAGCTCACTAAGGCCGGGGACAGGGGGCACCTTC,CASSLRPGTGGTF,TRBJ1-2,TRBV28,few,13,TRBD1
TGTGCCAGCAGTCGGGCTTTAGCGGATGCCTACGAGCAGTACTTC,CASSRALADAYEQYF,TRBJ2-7,TRBV6-2/TRBV6-3,.,15,.
TGCAGTGCTAACTACCAAGAGACCCAGTACTTC,CSANYQETQYF,TRBJ2-5,TRBV20-1,few,11,.
TGCGCCAGCAGCTTCGACAGGCCCTCCTACAATGAGCAGTTCTTC,CASSFDRPSYNEQFF,TRBJ2-1,TRBV5-1,.,15,.
TGCAGCGTTGAAGACACCCGGGGCCGAGAGACCCAGTACTTC,CSVEDTRGRETQYF,TRBJ2-5,TRBV29-1,.,14,.
TGCGCCAGCAGCCTCCGGACAGGGGGAAACACTGAAGCTTTCTTT,CASSLRTGGNTEAFF,TRBJ1-1,TRBV5-1,.,15,TRBD1
TGCGCCAGCAGCTTGACGGGAGAACAGGTTCAGCCCCAGCATTTT,CASSLTGEQVQPQHF,TRBJ1-5,TRBV5-1,once,15,.
TGCAGTGCTAGATTTGTGAATGAGCAGTTCTTC,CSARFVNEQFF,TRBJ2-1,TRBV20-1,.,11,.
TGTGCCAGCTCGACACTTGGAAACACCATATATTTT,CASSTLGNTIYF,TRBJ1-3,TRBV11-2,few,12,.
TGTGCCAGCAGCTTAAGGAGTGGAAATTCACCCCTCCACTTT,CASSLRSGNSPLHF,TRBJ1-6,TRBV11-3,once,14,.